This T cell receptor (beta chain) was captured in a study of cytotoxic CD8 clonotypes in ibrutinib-treated CLL. Measured with immunoSEQ multiplex PCR; TCRdb has only the in-frame clones, and not every one. The sample includes 110,000 to 150,000 clones, 75% to 80% of them seen just once. Germline CDR1 is MNHEY and CDR2 is SVGAGI. With 6 bases removed from V and 5 bases from J, the gap between germline ends came to 10 bases. The CDR3 contains 12 residues. Here the sequenced sample was PBMCs, taken after 24 months of ibrutinib treatment. The clonotype was recovered from a human donor with chronic lymphocytic leukemia. V gene TRBV6-5 combines with J gene TRBJ2-5; D not certain. The CDR3: CASSQRRETQYF. The CDR3 bases are TGTGCCAGCAGCCAGAGGCGGGAGACCCAGTACTTC.